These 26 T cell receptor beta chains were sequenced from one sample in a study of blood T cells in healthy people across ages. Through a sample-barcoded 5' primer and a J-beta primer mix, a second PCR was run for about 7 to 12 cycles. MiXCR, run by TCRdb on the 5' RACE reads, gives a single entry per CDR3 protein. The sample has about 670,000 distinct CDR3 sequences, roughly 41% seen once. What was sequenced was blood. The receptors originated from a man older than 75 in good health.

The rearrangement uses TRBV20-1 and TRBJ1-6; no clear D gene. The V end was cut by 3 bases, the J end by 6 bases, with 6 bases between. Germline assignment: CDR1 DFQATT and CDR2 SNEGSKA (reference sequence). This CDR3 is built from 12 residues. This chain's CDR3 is CSARGSNSPLHF. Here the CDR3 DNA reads TGCAGTGCTAGGGGCAGTAATTCACCCCTCCACTTT.

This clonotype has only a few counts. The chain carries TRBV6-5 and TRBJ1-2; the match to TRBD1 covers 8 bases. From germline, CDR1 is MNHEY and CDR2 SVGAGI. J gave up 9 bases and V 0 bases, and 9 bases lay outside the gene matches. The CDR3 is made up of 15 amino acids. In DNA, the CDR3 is TGTGCCAGCAGTTACTCGAGTGGACAGGGTTTTCGCTACACCTTC. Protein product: CASSYSSGQGFRYTF.

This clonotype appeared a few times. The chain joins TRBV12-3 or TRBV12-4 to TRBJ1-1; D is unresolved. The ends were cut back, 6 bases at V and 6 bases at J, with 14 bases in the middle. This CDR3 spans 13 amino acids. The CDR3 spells CASRRDSFAEAFF. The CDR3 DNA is TGTGCCAGCAGACGGGATTCTTTCGCTGAAGCTTTCTTT.

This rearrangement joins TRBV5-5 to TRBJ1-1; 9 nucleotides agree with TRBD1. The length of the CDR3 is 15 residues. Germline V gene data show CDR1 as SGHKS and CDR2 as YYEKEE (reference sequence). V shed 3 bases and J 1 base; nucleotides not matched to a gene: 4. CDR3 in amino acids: CASSWTGEGNTEAFF. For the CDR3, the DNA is TGTGCCAGCAGCTGGACAGGGGAGGGGAACACTGAAGCTTTCTTT.

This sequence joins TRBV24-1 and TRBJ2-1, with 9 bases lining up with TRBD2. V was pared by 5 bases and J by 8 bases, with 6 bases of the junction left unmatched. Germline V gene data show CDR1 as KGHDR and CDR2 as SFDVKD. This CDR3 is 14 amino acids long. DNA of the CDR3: TGTGCCACCAGTGTTAGCGGGAGTTTCGATGAGCAGTTCTTC. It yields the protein CATSVSGSFDEQFF.

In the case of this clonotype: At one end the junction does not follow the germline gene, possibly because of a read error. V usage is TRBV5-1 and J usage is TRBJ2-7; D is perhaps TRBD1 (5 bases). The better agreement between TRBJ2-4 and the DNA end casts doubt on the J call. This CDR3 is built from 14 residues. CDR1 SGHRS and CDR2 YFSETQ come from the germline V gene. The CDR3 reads CAISPEVGENIQYF. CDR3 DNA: TGCGCCATCAGCCCCGAGGTAGGGGAAAACATTCAGTACTTC.

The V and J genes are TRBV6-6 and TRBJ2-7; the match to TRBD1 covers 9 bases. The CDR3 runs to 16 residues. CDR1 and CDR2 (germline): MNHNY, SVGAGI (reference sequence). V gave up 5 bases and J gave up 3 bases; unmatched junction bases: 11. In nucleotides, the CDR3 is TGTGCCAGCAGTCTCCCCGGGACAGGGTCTCTCTACGAGCAGTACTTC. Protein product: CASSLPGTGSLYEQYF.

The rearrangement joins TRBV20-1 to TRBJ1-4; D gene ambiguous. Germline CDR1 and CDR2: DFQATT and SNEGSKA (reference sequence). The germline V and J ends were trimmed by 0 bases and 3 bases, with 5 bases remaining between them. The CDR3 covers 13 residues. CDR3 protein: CSAREVSNEKLFF. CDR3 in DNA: TGCAGTGCTAGAGAAGTGTCTAATGAAAAACTGTTTTTT.

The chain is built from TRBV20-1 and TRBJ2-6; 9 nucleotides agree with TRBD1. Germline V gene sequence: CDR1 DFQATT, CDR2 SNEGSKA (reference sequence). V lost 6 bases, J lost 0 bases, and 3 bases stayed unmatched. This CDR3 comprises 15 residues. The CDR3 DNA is TGCAGTGCCCCGACAGGGGGCTCTGGGGCCAACGTCCTGACTTTC. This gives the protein CSAPTGGSGANVLTF.

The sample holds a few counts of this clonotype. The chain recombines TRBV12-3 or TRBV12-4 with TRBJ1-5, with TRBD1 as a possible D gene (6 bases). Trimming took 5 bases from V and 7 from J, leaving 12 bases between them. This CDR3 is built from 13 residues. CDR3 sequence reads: CASSPNRDQPQHF. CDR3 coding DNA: TGTGCCAGCAGTCCCAACAGGGACCAGCCCCAGCATTTT.

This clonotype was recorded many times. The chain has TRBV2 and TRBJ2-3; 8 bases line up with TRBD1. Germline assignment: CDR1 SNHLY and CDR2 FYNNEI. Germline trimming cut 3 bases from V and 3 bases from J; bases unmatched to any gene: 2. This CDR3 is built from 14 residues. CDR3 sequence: CASSEQGATDTQYF. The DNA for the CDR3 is TGTGCCAGCAGTGAGCAGGGGGCGACAGATACGCAGTATTTT.

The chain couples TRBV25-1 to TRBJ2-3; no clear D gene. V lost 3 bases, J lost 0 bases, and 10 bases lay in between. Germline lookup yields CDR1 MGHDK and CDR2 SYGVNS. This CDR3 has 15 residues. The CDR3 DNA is TGTGCCAGCAGTGATACCTTAACTAGCACAGATACGCAGTATTTT. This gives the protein CASSDTLTSTDTQYF.

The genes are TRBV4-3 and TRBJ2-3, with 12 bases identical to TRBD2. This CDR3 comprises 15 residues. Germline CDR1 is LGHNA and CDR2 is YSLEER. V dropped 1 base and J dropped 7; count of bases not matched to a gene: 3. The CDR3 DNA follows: TGCGCCAGCAGCCAAGGGACTAGCGGGATTAATACGCAGTATTTT. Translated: CASSQGTSGINTQYF.

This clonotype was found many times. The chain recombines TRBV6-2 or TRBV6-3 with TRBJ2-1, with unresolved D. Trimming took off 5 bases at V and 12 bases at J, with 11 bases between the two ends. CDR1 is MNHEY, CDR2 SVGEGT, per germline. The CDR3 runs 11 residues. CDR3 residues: CASSPGVWQFF. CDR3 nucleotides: TGTGCCAGCAGTCCCGGCGTCTGGCAGTTCTTC.

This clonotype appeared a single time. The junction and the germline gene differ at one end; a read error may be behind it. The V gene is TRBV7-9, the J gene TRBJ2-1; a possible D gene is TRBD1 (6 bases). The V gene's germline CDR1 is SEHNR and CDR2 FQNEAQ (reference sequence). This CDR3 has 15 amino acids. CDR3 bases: TGTACCAGCAGCTTACCGGGACAATCCTACAATGAGCAGTTCTTC. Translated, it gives CTSSLPGQSYNEQFF.

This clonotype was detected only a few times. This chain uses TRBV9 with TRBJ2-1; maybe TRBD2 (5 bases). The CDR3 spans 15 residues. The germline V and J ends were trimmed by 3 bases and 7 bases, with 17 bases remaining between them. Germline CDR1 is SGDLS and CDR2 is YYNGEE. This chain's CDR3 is CASSGVSGSPNEQFF. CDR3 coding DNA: TGTGCCAGCAGCGGGGTGTCGGGGAGTCCGAATGAGCAGTTCTTC.

This chain's CDR3 is CASKAVGGGAGEQFF. The CDR3 DNA reads TGTGCCAGCAAGGCGGTTGGCGGGGGGGCAGGTGAGCAGTTCTTC. V and J are TRBV6-2 or TRBV6-3 and TRBJ2-1; 9 positions agree with TRBD2. Germline V lookup: CDR1 MNHEY, CDR2 SVGEGT. The CDR3 runs 15 residues. The V gene end was trimmed by 7 bases and the J gene end by 9 bases; junction bases not matched to a gene: 13.

CDR3 in amino acids: CASSPSLAGGLYEQYF. The CDR3 nucleotides read TGTGCCAGCTCACCAAGCCTAGCGGGGGGACTCTACGAGCAGTACTTC. V usage is TRBV18 and J usage is TRBJ2-7; 11 nucleotides align to TRBD2. The V gene end was trimmed by 2 bases and the J gene end by 3 bases; junction bases not matched to a gene: 6. The CDR3 covers 16 residues. Germline lookup yields CDR1 KGHSH and CDR2 LQKENI.

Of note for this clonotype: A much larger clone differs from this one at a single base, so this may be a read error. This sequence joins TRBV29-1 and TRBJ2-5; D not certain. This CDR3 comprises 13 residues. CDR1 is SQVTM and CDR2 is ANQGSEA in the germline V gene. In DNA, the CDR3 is TGCAGCGTTGAAAGTAAGGCTGGAGAGACCCCGTACTTC. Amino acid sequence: CSVESKAGETPYF.

CDR3: CASSSGREVQETQYF. CDR3 sequence (DNA): TGTGCCAGCAGTTCCGGCAGGGAGGTTCAAGAGACCCAGTACTTC. The rearrangement joins TRBV28 to TRBJ2-5, with D perhaps TRBD2 (6 bases). This CDR3 comprises 15 residues. CDR1 is MDHEN and CDR2 is SYDVKM in the germline V gene. The V end lost 4 bases, the J end lost 2 bases, and 14 bases lay between the germline ends.

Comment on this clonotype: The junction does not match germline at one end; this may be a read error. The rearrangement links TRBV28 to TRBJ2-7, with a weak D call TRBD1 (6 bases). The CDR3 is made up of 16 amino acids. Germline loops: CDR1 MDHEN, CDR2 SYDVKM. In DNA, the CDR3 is TGTGCCAACAGTTTCCTCCGGGGCCAGGGACATTACGAGCAGTACTTC. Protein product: CANSFLRGQGHYEQYF.

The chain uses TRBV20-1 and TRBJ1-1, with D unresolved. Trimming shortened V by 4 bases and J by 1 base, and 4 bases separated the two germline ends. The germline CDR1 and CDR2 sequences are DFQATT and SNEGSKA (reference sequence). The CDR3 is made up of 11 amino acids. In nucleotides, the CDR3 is TGCAGTGCTACGGGGAACACTGAAGCTTTCTTT. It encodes CSATGNTEAFF.

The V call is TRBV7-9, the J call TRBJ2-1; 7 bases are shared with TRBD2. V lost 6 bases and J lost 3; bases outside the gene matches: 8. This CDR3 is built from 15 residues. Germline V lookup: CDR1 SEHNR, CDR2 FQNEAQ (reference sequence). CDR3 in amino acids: CASRTRAGSYNEQFF. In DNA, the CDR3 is TGTGCCAGCAGAACGCGAGCGGGAAGCTACAATGAGCAGTTCTTC.

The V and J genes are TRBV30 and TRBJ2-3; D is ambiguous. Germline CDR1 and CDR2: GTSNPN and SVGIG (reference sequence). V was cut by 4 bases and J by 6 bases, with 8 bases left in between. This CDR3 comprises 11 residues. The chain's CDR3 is CAWKGWDTQYF. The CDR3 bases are TGTGCCTGGAAAGGGTGGGATACGCAGTATTTT. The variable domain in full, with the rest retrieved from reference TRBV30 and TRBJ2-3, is SQTIHQWPATLVQPVGSPLSLECTVEGTSNPNLYWYRQAAGRGLQLLFYSVGIGQISSEVPQNLSASRPQDRQFILSSKKLLLSDSGFYLCAWKGWDTQYFGPGTRLTVL.

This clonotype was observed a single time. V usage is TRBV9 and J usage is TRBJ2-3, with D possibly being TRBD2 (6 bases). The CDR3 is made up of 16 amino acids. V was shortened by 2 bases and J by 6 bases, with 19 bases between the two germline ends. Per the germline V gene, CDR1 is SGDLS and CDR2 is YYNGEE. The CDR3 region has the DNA TGTGCCAGCAGCGTCCGGACACATCCAAGCGGGGATACGCAGTATTTT. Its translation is CASSVRTHPSGDTQYF.

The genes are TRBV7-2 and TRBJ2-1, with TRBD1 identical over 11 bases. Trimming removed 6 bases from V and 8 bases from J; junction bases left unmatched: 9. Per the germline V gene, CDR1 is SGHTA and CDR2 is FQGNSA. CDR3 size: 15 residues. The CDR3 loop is CASRPWDRGWDEQFF. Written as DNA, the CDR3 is TGTGCCAGCAGACCCTGGGACAGGGGGTGGGATGAGCAGTTCTTC.